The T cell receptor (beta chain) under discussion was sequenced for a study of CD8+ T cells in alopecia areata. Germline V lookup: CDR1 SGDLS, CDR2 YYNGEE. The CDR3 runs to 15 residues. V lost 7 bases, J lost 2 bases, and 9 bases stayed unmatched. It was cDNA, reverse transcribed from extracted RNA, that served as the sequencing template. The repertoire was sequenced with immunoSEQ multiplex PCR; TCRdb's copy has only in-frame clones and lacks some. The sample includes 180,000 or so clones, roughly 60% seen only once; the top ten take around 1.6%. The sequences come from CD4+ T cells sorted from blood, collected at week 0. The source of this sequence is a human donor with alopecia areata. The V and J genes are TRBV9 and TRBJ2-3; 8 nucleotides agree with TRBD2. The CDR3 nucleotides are TGTGCCAGCGGACGAAGCGGGGGACTCACAGATACGCAGTATTTT. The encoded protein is CASGRSGGLTDTQYF.